This TCR beta chain was profiled in a study of CD8 T cells in ankylosing spondylitis. V dropped 6 bases and J dropped 1 base, with 12 bases sitting between them. CDR3 size: 14 residues. Libraries for TCR beta were made by quantitative 5'-RACE with molecular barcodes. TCRdb re-derived calls from the 5' RACE reads in MiXCR, one entry per CDR3 protein. The data show roughly 180,000 distinct CDR3 sequences, around 8.9% seen once. Study-level points and caveats: Clones linked to disease, bearing a CD8+ phenotype, were relatively rare in peripheral blood. It was reported that disease-linked clones were significantly enriched in matched ankylosing spondylitis synovial fluid. Typical of ankylosing spondylitis blood, it appeared, was a TCR beta motif of roughly eight highly homologous variants.

This clonotype came up many times. Its antigen is not identified. V gene TRBV12-3 or TRBV12-4 combines with J gene TRBJ2-5, with D possibly matching TRBD2 (6 bases). Sequenced input: blood, either unsorted or a sorted T cell fraction (not recorded which). The source is a female donor with ankylosing spondylitis or in good health (not recorded which). The CDR3 sequence is CASSQISGQETQYF. CDR3 DNA sequence: TGTGCCAGCAGCCAAATTAGCGGCCAAGAGACCCAGTACTTC.